Presented here are 6 T cell receptor beta chains from one specimen sequenced in a study of low-dose radiotherapy and immunotherapy resistance in tumors. cDNA synthesis used a TRAV/TRBV-specific primer set for both chains. TCR amplification ran 15 to 25 PCR cycles using constant-region and V-primer adapter primers. One entry per CDR3 protein results from TCRdb running MiXCR on the reads. The data hold under 95,000 distinct CDR3 sequences, with roughly a sixth observed a single time. Documented time point: before trial treatment. The sample was PBMCs, taken before treatment. Source of these receptors: a male donor with prostate cancer.

This clonotype was seen at least ten times. The chain is built from TRBV20-1 and TRBJ2-5, with D possibly matching TRBD2 (5 bases). This CDR3 has 12 amino acids. Germline V lookup: CDR1 DFQATT, CDR2 SNEGSKA (reference sequence). V lost 6 bases and J lost 5, with 13 bases in between. This CDR3 is CSARTLGETQYF. The CDR3 DNA reads as TGCAGTGCCCGGACTTTAGGGGAGACCCAGTACTTC.

This clonotype was seen at least ten times. The chain couples TRBV5-6 to TRBJ1-4; 8 bases are shared with TRBD1. The CDR3 has 16 residues. In germline, CDR1 is SGHDT, CDR2 YYEEEE. The J segment lost 7 bases and the V segment lost 4 bases, leaving 12 bases of the junction unmatched. CDR3 nucleotide sequence: TGTGCCAGCAGCGACGTATCCGGACAGGGTGGTGAAAAACTGTTTTTT. This translates into CASSDVSGQGGEKLFF.

This clonotype was counted many times. This chain links TRBV9 with TRBJ2-7, with 8 bases identical to TRBD1. This CDR3 is 15 amino acids long. CDR1 and CDR2 from the germline V gene are SGDLS and YYNGEE. J was trimmed by 0 bases and V by 3 bases; bases with no gene match: 5. CDR3 loop: CASSGGDRSSYEQYF. In nucleotides, the CDR3 is TGTGCCAGCAGCGGGGGGGACAGGAGCTCCTACGAGCAGTACTTC. Looking up the rest from reference TRBV9 and TRBJ2-7 gives the full variable domain: DSGVTQTPKHLITATGQRVTLRCSPRSGDLSVYWYQQSLDQGLQFLIQYYNGEERAKGNILERFSAQQFPDLHSELNLSSLELGDSALYFCASSGGDRSSYEQYFGPGTRLTVT.

This clonotype has a single count. This chain uses TRBV5-6 with TRBJ1-4; D unresolved. Between the trimmed V and J ends, which lost 4 bases and 0 bases, there was a span of 13 bases. CDR3 length: 16 amino acids. The germline V gene encodes CDR1 SGHDT and CDR2 YYEEEE. CDR3 DNA sequence: TGTGCCAGCAGCCCTTCCGTCTTTGCAACTAATGAAAAACTGTTTTTT. This codes for CASSPSVFATNEKLFF.

This clonotype has a count of ten or more. The rearrangement links TRBV14 to TRBJ2-3; 7 bases match TRBD1. J gave up 4 bases and V 3 bases, and 13 bases lay outside the gene matches. This CDR3 region has 17 residues. CDR1 and CDR2 from the germline V gene are SGHDN and FVKESK. The CDR3 DNA reads as TGTGCCAGCAGCCAGGTGGCCACAGGGGATAACGCAGATACGCAGTATTTT. Amino acids: CASSQVATGDNADTQYF.

This clonotype was recorded at least ten times. The chain joins TRBV6-8 to TRBJ2-1; D tentatively reads TRBD1 or TRBD2 (5 bases each). Germline V gene lookup returns CDR1 MNHGY and CDR2 SAAAGT. There are 12 residues in the CDR3. Trimming took off 0 bases at V and 10 bases at J, with 7 bases between the two ends. Written as DNA, the CDR3 is TGTGCCAGCAGTTACTCCCGGGACGAGCAGTTCTTC. Its protein is CASSYSRDEQFF.